A selection of T cell receptor beta chains follows, all from one sample in a study of shared clonotypes between healthy human individuals. Clones were read by immunoSEQ multiplex PCR, and TCRdb kept only the in-frame ones, dropping some. Here the sample spans about 2.1 million clones, just over 90% being singletons. The sequenced sample consisted of naive CD8+ T cells from PBMCs. The receptors were sampled from a man in his late teens or twenties in good health. Some clones in this sample may be carry-over from other donors' samples. Each CDR3 is given with its conserved first and last residue. The D gene is left open where the match is weak. A row's size may be missing; if present it is once, few, many or a size class.

>TRBV27|TRBJ2-2|-|-
TGTGCCAGCAGTTTTCCGGGGCCCGGGGAGCTGTTTTTT
CASSFPGPGELFF
>TRBV5-1|TRBJ1-4|-|-
TGCGCCAGCAGCTTGCTACAGACTAATGAAAAACTGTTTTTT
CASSLLQTNEKLFF
>TRBV9|TRBJ2-1|once|-
TGTGCCAGCAGCGTAGGGCCGGATAGCTCCTACAATGAGCAGTTCTTC
CASSVGPDSSYNEQFF
>TRBV4-2|TRBJ2-3|-|TRBD2
TGTGCCAGCAGCCAAGAAGAACTAGCGGGAGGCAGCACAGATACGCAGTATTTT
CASSQEELAGGSTDTQYF
>TRBV25-1|TRBJ2-1|-|-
TGTGCCAGCAGTTGGGGAGTCCATGAGCAGTTCTTC
CASSWGVHEQFF
>TRBV11-2|TRBJ2-1|-|TRBD1
TGTGCCAGCAGCCCTGAAACAGGGGGACCATACAATGAGCAGTTCTTC
CASSPETGGPYNEQFF
>TRBV9|TRBJ2-7|once|-
TGTGCCAGCAGCGTAGCTGGGGCCGGCTCCTACGAGCAGTACTTC
CASSVAGAGSYEQYF
>TRBV19|TRBJ1-5|-|TRBD1
TGTGCCAGTAGTATAGTAGGGGGCAGAGATAGCAATCAGCCCCAGCATTTT
CASSIVGGRDSNQPQHF
>TRBV6-1|TRBJ2-1|once|TRBD2
TGTGCCAGCAGTGAACGACTAGCGGCATACAATGAGCAGTTCTTC
CASSERLAAYNEQFF
>TRBV7-6|TRBJ2-1|-|-
TGTGCCAGCAGCTTAGTGGGGGGCTCGCACAATGAGCAGTTCTTC
CASSLVGGSHNEQFF
>TRBV9|TRBJ2-7|-|TRBD1
TGTGCCAGCAGCGTAGGGACAGGGGTGTACGAGCAGTACTTC
CASSVGTGVYEQYF
>TRBV11-3|TRBJ2-3|-|TRBD2
TGTGCCAGCAGCCCCAGCGCCTTAGCGGGAGCCACAGATACGCAGTATTTT
CASSPSALAGATDTQYF
>TRBV27|TRBJ2-7|-|TRBD2
TGTGCCAGCAGTACACTAGCGGGAGTCCCCTACGAGCAGTACTTC
CASSTLAGVPYEQYF
>TRBV7-9|TRBJ2-5|-|-
TGTGCCAGCAGCGGCTATTCGGGACAACGGGGAGAGACCCAGTACTTC
CASSGYSGQRGETQYF
>TRBV13|TRBJ1-4|-|-
TGTGCCAGCAGCGGCCGGGACCGGAATGAAAAACTGTTTTTT
CASSGRDRNEKLFF
>TRBV13|TRBJ2-2|-|-
TGTGCCAGCAGCTTAAACCCGACAGACACCGGGGAGCTGTTTTTT
CASSLNPTDTGELFF
>TRBV19|TRBJ2-7|-|-
TGTGCCAGTGGAGCGGACAGAGCCTACGAGCAGTACTTC
CASGADRAYEQYF
>TRBV28|TRBJ2-1|once|TRBD2
TGTGCCAGCAGCCCCGGCCGGGGAGGGCCGGACAATGAGCAGTTCTTC
CASSPGRGGPDNEQFF
>TRBV6-6|TRBJ2-7|-|-
TGTGCCAGCAGTTACTCCCCCACCCCATCCTACGAGCAGTACTTC
CASSYSPTPSYEQYF
>TRBV7-9|TRBJ2-7|-|-
TGTGCCAGCAGCTTAGTTGGGGTCTACGAGCAGTACTTC
CASSLVGVYEQYF
>TRBV6-6|TRBJ1-1|-|TRBD1
TGTGCCAGCACCCAGGGGGGCACTGAAGCTTTCTTT
CASTQGGTEAFF
>TRBV7-9|TRBJ1-1|-|-
TGTGCCAGCAGCTCCGACGGGGCAGCGAACACTGAAGCTTTCTTT
CASSSDGAANTEAFF
>TRBV9|TRBJ1-1|-|-
TGTGCCAGCAGCGTATATATGAACACTGAAGCTTTCTTT
CASSVYMNTEAFF
>TRBV7-9|TRBJ1-1|-|TRBD1
TGTGCCAGCAGCCTCTTAGGGCAGGGGGACACTGAAGCTTTCTTT
CASSLLGQGDTEAFF
>TRBV12-5|TRBJ2-5|-|-
TGTGCTAGTGGCTTAGACAGTCAAGAGACCCAGTACTTC
CASGLDSQETQYF
>TRBV5-1|TRBJ1-1|-|-
TGCGCCAGCAGCTTTGGGGGCGGCCGTCCGGGGACTGAAGCTTTCTTT
CASSFGGGRPGTEAFF
>TRBV7-8|TRBJ2-2|once|-
TGTGCCAGCACTCCCCGGGGCGACACCGGGGAGCTGTTTTTT
CASTPRGDTGELFF
>TRBV6-5|TRBJ2-1|-|TRBD1
TGTGCCAGCAGATCCGCCGGGGACAGGGGCCATGAGCAGTTCTTC
CASRSAGDRGHEQFF
>TRBV7-9|TRBJ1-5|-|-
TGTGCCAGCAGCTTAGAGACAGGTCCCAGCAATCAGCCCCAGCATTTT
CASSLETGPSNQPQHF
>TRBV4-1|TRBJ2-2|-|TRBD2
TGCGCCAGCAGCCTCCTCCGACTAGCGGGAGGCGGGGAGCTGTTTTTT
CASSLLRLAGGGELFF
>TRBV5-6|TRBJ1-5|-|-
TGTGCCAGCAGCTTGGCCGGGGTCAGCTATCAGCCCCAGCATTTT
CASSLAGVSYQPQHF
>TRBV7-8|TRBJ2-1|once|-
TGTGCCAGCAGCTCCCCACGGGACCCAGGGACCGTACGGAACAATGAGCAGTTCTTC
CASSSPRDPGTVRNNEQFF
>TRBV27|TRBJ1-1|-|-
TGTGCCAGCAGTCCAAGGGAGCTGAACACTGAAGCTTTCTTT
CASSPRELNTEAFF